A single sample gave rise to the 27 T cell receptor beta chains below, sequenced in a study of regulatory T cells in long-lasting Graves disease. Regarding time point: persistent/refractory GD, antithyroid drugs over 5 years with positive TRAb. RNA from PBMCs was the source of the TCR library. Building the TCR beta libraries relied on iRepertoire HTBI primers, and CDR3 regions underwent Arm-PCR. TCRdb re-derived calls from the multiplex PCR reads in MiXCR, one entry per CDR3 protein. The sample yields roughly 400,000 distinct CDR3 sequences, around 23% seen once. The source material was peripheral blood mononuclear cells (PBMCs), sampled when the disease was refractory, from a patient treated with antithyroid drugs. The receptors shown here come from a female donor with Graves disease.

The rearrangement joins TRBV6-1 to TRBJ2-7; D not resolved. V was pared by 6 bases and J by 7 bases, with 19 bases between. Per germline, CDR1 MNHNS and CDR2 SASEGT. CDR3 size: 14 residues. CDR3 coding DNA: TGTGCCAGCAGCACCCAACCTATTGGGCGGGAGCAGTACTTC. It is translated as CASSTQPIGREQYF.

The rearrangement uses TRBV6-4 and TRBJ2-7, with a possible D match to TRBD2 (6 bases). Germline loops: CDR1 MRHNA, CDR2 SNTAGT. Trimming pared 8 bases from V and 7 bases from J, leaving 18 bases between. The length of the CDR3 is 13 residues. The CDR3 loop reads CASRTRDCGEQYF. The DNA of the CDR3 is TGTGCCAGCCGAACTAGGGACTGTGGGGAGCAGTACTTC.

This clonotype was detected many times. This chain links TRBV6-1 with TRBJ1-1, with TRBD1 matching over 8 bases. The V segment lost 8 bases and the J segment 5 bases; nucleotides outside the gene matches: 7. The CDR3 length is 13 residues. Germline V gives CDR1 MNHNS, CDR2 SASEGT. CDR3 nucleotide sequence: TGTGCCAGCCGGACAGGGTCGGGGACTGAAGCTTTCTTT. This encodes CASRTGSGTEAFF.

This clonotype was counted a few times. A much larger clone differs from this one at a single base, so this may be a read error. The chain couples TRBV12-3 or TRBV12-4 to TRBJ1-5, with D perhaps matching TRBD1 (6 bases). This CDR3 spans 14 amino acids. V gave up 10 bases and J gave up 4 bases, with 17 bases separating them. CDR3 sequence: CAISTGTLNQPQHF. Written as DNA, the CDR3 is TGTGCCATCAGCACCGGGACACTTAATCAGCCCCAGCATTTT.

This clonotype was observed at least ten times. The J gene is TRBJ2-1, the V gene TRBV2, with 8 positions matching TRBD2. The junction had 6 bases not matched to a gene; V was cut back by 11 bases and J by 0 bases. This CDR3 is 14 amino acids long. Germline CDR1 SNHLY, CDR2 FYNNEI. The CDR3 DNA reads as TGTGCCGCCCAGCGGGGGAGCTCCTACAATGAGCAGTTCTTC. The encoded protein is CAAQRGSSYNEQFF.

Written as DNA, the CDR3 is TGTGCCAGCAGCTTAGAAAAAAGCAGGGCTGTCGGCTACACCTTC. As protein: CASSLEKSRAVGYTF. The chain combines TRBV7-2 with TRBJ1-2, with D maybe TRBD1 (5 bases). This CDR3 spans 15 amino acids. Trimming removed 1 base from V and 8 bases from J, with 17 bases in between. Looked up from germline, CDR1 is SGHTA and CDR2 is FQGNSA.

This clonotype appeared a few times. The rearrangement links TRBV11-2 to TRBJ2-1, with D possibly called TRBD1 or TRBD2 (5 bases each). Deletions cut 5 bases from V and 2 bases from J, with 13 bases between. CDR3 length equals 15 residues. CDR1 and CDR2 (germline): SGHAT, FQNNGV. CDR3 DNA sequence: TGTGCCAGCAGCCACGGGACGGCAGCCTACAATGAGCAGTTCTTC. It codes for CASSHGTAAYNEQFF.

This clonotype was picked up many times. The chain recombines TRBV12-3 or TRBV12-4 with TRBJ2-7, with 8 bases identical to TRBD2. With 2 bases clipped from V and 2 bases from J, the junction kept 5 bases outside the gene matches. CDR3 size: 15 residues. The CDR3: CASSLFGTRAYEQYF. The CDR3 DNA reads TGTGCCAGCAGTTTATTCGGGACTAGAGCCTACGAGCAGTACTTC.

This clonotype turned up a few times. The chain links TRBV28 to TRBJ2-1; 7 bases fit TRBD2. This CDR3 is built from 15 residues. V lost 1 base to trimming and J lost 6 bases; unmatched junction nucleotides: 6. Per germline, CDR1 MDHEN and CDR2 SYDVKM. CDR3: CASSLSGGGGNEQFF. DNA for the CDR3: TGTGCCAGCAGTTTATCGGGAGGTGGGGGCAATGAGCAGTTCTTC.

This clonotype was seen repeatedly, ten times or more. The chain employs TRBV28 and TRBJ2-5; a weak D match, TRBD2 (7 bases). Germline assignment: CDR1 MDHEN and CDR2 SYDVKM. V lost 1 base and J 3 bases, leaving 24 bases between the germline ends. This CDR3 has 19 amino acids. The CDR3 DNA reads TGTGCCAGCAGTTTATATTACGAGCGGGACACGTCTTTAAAAGAGACCCAGTACTTC. Translated: CASSLYYERDTSLKETQYF.

This clonotype was detected once. The DNA for the CDR3 is TGTGCCAGCAGCTTGGCAGGGCCGAATCAGCCCCAGCATTTT. Protein product: CASSLAGPNQPQHF. The gene calls are TRBV7-8 and TRBJ1-5, with a possible D match to TRBD1 (5 bases). In germline, CDR1 is SGHVS, CDR2 FQNEAQ. The V end was cut by 3 bases, the J end by 4 bases, with 10 bases between. The CDR3 is made up of 14 amino acids. Using reference TRBV7-8 and TRBJ1-5 for the parts outside the CDR3, the full variable domain is GAGVSQSPRYKVAKRGQDVALRCDPISGHVSLFWYQQALGQGPEFLTYFQNEAQLDKSGLPSDRFFAERPEGSVSTLKIQRTQQEDSAVYLCASSLAGPNQPQHFGDGTRLSIL.

This clonotype has a count of ten or more. The V gene is TRBV13, the J gene TRBJ2-5, with D perhaps matching TRBD2 (6 bases). Germline-derived CDR1 and CDR2 are PRHDT and FYEKMQ (reference sequence). The CDR3 has 16 residues. With 1 base removed from V and 4 bases from J, the gap between germline ends came to 16 bases. The CDR3 region is CASSLEGTPGGETQYF. DNA of the CDR3: TGTGCCAGCAGCTTAGAGGGAACCCCCGGGGGAGAGACCCAGTACTTC.

This clonotype was seen at least ten times. The chain has TRBV11-2 and TRBJ2-7; D is tentatively TRBD1 or TRBD2 (6 bases each). Trimming pared 2 bases from V and 4 bases from J, leaving 18 bases between. The CDR3 extends over 16 amino acids. CDR1 is SGHAT, CDR2 FQNNGV, per germline. This CDR3 reads CASSLRFRGQGYEQYF. CDR3 nucleotides: TGTGCCAGCAGCTTAAGATTCCGGGGGCAGGGTTACGAGCAGTACTTC.

V and J are TRBV28 and TRBJ2-7; D gene ambiguous. Germline V gene sequence: CDR1 MDHEN, CDR2 SYDVKM. This CDR3 comprises 14 residues. The V end was cut by 7 bases, the J end by 0 bases, with 13 bases between. The CDR3 DNA is TGTGCCAGCACCCCTGGCAAGACCTCCTACGAGCAGTACTTC. Encoded protein: CASTPGKTSYEQYF.

This clonotype was seen repeatedly, ten times or more. The chain uses TRBV27 and TRBJ2-7; 9 nucleotides agree with TRBD2. The CDR3 extends over 14 amino acids. Trimming took 5 bases from V and 3 from J; bases not matched to a gene: 5. Germline CDR1 MNHEY, CDR2 SMNVEV (reference sequence). The CDR3 nucleotides are TGTGCCAGCAGTGGTAGCGGGGGAATCTACGAGCAGTACTTC. This gives the protein CASSGSGGIYEQYF.

On this clonotype: A read error is possible here, since a much larger clone lies one base away. This chain uses TRBV28 with TRBJ1-2; tentatively, D is TRBD1 (6 bases). Looked up from germline, CDR1 is MDHEN and CDR2 is SYDVKM. This CDR3 region has 14 residues. This CDR3 is CATTYGTREYDYTF. The CDR3 DNA sequence: TGTGCCACGACCTACGGGACAAGAGAGTATGACTACACCTTC.

A remark on this clonotype: The missing conserved phenylalanine or tryptophan at the end of this CDR3 makes a read error likely. This chain connects TRBV5-1 to TRBJ2-1, with 14 nucleotides matching TRBD2. The CDR3 is made up of 16 amino acids. Germline assignment: CDR1 SGHRS and CDR2 YFSETQ. The V and J ends lost 3 bases and 9 bases, in that order; junction bases with no gene match: 8. This CDR3 reads CASSSMTSGRVGEQFL. CDR3 in DNA: TGCGCCAGCAGCTCCATGACTAGCGGGAGGGTAGGTGAGCAGTTCCTC.

The rearrangement uses TRBV4-1 and TRBJ2-7; the D is unclear. Trimming removed 1 base at V and 2 bases at J, with 12 bases between. The CDR3 runs 15 residues. Germline V CDR1 and CDR2: MGHRA, YSYEKL. DNA for the CDR3: TGCGCCAGCAGCCAAGTTACAGAATTGGCCTACGAGCAGTACTTC. Translating it yields CASSQVTELAYEQYF.

The chain joins TRBV5-1 to TRBJ2-2; a possible D gene is TRBD2 (5 bases). The germline gives CDR1 SGHRS, CDR2 YFSETQ. V gave up 7 bases and J gave up 6 bases, with 19 bases separating them. The CDR3 has 15 residues. The CDR3 DNA follows: TGCGCCAGCTGCACCCGACTATCCGGCGCCGGGGAGCTGTTTTTT. Translation gives CASCTRLSGAGELFF. Drawing the rest from reference TRBV5-1 and TRBJ2-2, the complete variable domain is KAGVTQTPRYLIKTRGQQVTLSCSPISGHRSVSWYQQTPGQGLQFLFEYFSETQRNKGNFPGRFSGRQFSNSRSEMNVSTLELGDSALYLCASCTRLSGAGELFFGEGSRLTVL.

This clonotype appeared many times. This rearrangement joins TRBV2 to TRBJ1-5, with D perhaps TRBD1 (5 bases). The germline V gene encodes CDR1 SNHLY and CDR2 FYNNEI. Trimming cost V 6 bases and J 7 bases, with 16 bases left between them. The CDR3 runs 14 residues. The CDR3 sequence: CASSAFGGDQPQHF. Here the CDR3 DNA reads TGTGCCAGCAGCGCTTTCGGGGGGGACCAGCCCCAGCATTTT.

In nucleotides, the CDR3 is TGCGCCAGCAGCCAGGCGGTGGGGGTCTCGGACAAAAACATTCAGTACTTC. Translation gives CASSQAVGVSDKNIQYF. The chain joins TRBV4-1 to TRBJ2-4; possibly TRBD1 or TRBD2 for D (5 bases each). V shed 3 bases and J shed 3 bases, with 18 bases lying between them. CDR1 and CDR2 from the germline V gene are MGHRA and YSYEKL. CDR3 length equals 17 residues.

V is TRBV3-1 and J is TRBJ2-6; possibly TRBD2 for D (6 bases). Germline V gene data show CDR1 as LGHDT and CDR2 as YNNKEL (reference sequence). The length of the CDR3 is 18 residues. The V end lost 4 bases, the J end lost 2 bases, and 18 bases lay between the germline ends. The chain's CDR3 is CASSPNLSGGTGANVLTF. CDR3 in DNA: TGTGCCAGCAGCCCGAACTTGAGCGGAGGGACTGGGGCCAACGTCCTGACTTTC.

This clonotype was counted many times. The chain employs TRBV12-3 or TRBV12-4 and TRBJ1-5; D gene uncertain. Between the trimmed V and J ends, which lost 1 base and 5 bases, there was a span of 6 bases. The CDR3 is made up of 13 amino acids. The CDR3 DNA reads as TGTGCCAGCAGTTTAGGGGATTATCAGCCCCAGCATTTT. Translation gives CASSLGDYQPQHF.

J is TRBJ2-7 and V is TRBV27; possibly TRBD2 for D (6 bases). Trimming removed 4 bases at V and 2 bases at J, with 12 bases between. The CDR3 consists of 14 residues. Germline lookup yields CDR1 MNHEY and CDR2 SMNVEV (reference sequence). CDR3 DNA: TGTGCCAGCAGTTCCACTCTAGCGACCTACGAGCAGTACTTC. This codes for CASSSTLATYEQYF.

The chain has TRBV5-6 and TRBJ2-5; D is uncertain. The CDR3 runs to 12 residues. The V gene lost 3 bases and the J gene lost 5 bases, with 8 bases spanning the gap. CDR1 is SGHDT and CDR2 is YYEEEE in the germline V gene. The CDR3 DNA is TGTGCCAGCAGCTCAGCGACCGAGACCCAGTACTTC. It translates to CASSSATETQYF. The full variable domain, in which reference TRBV5-6 and TRBJ2-5 provide the parts outside the CDR3, is DAGVTQSPTHLIKTRGQQVTLRCSPKSGHDTVSWYQQALGQGPQFIFQYYEEEERQRGNFPDRFSGHQFPNYSSELNVNALLLGDSALYLCASSSATETQYFGPGTRLLVL.

This clonotype occurred many times. The chain employs TRBV29-1 and TRBJ2-7; D might be TRBD2 (6 bases). The CDR3 runs to 11 residues. Trimming took 3 bases from V and 6 from J, leaving 9 bases between them. Germline V gives CDR1 SQVTM, CDR2 ANQGSEA. CDR3 sequence (DNA): TGCAGCGTTGATGCGGGGAGCGAGCAGTACTTC. Translated: CSVDAGSEQYF.

This clonotype was counted ten times or more. The chain uses TRBV2 and TRBJ1-2; D possibly corresponds to TRBD1 (6 bases). V was trimmed by 6 bases and J by 3 bases, leaving 17 bases between them. The length of the CDR3 is 15 residues. Germline CDR1 and CDR2: SNHLY and FYNNEI. The CDR3 region is CASSFGGGRDYGYTF. The CDR3 region has the DNA TGTGCCAGCAGCTTCGGGGGGGGGCGCGACTATGGCTACACCTTC.